This T cell receptor beta chain was recovered during a study of T cell changes during pregnancy in multiple sclerosis. The V end was cut by 4 bases, the J end by 7 bases, with 11 bases between. The CDR3 spans 12 residues. Germline V CDR1 and CDR2: SQVTM, ANQGSEA. The method was immunoSEQ multiplex PCR; TCRdb's version includes in-frame clones alone and lacks a portion of them. Altogether about 99,000 clones are present, roughly 92% being singletons, with the ten largest covering 0.75% to 0.95%. This clone was observed a few times. This sample comprised peripheral blood, obtained after pregnancy. This TCR was recovered from a female donor with multiple sclerosis, enrolled in a pregnancy study. The genes are TRBV29-1 and TRBJ1-5; D is undetermined. The CDR3 DNA is TGCAGCGTTGTTGAGGGAGACCAGCCCCAGCATTTT. It codes for CSVVEGDQPQHF.